This T cell receptor beta chain is drawn from a study of beta chain features in type 1 diabetes. Study outcomes and limitations: Cells expressing TCR highly could be over-represented by cDNA sequencing. Patients with Type 1 diabetes showed moderately but significantly shorter TCRB CDR3s in all four CD4+ subsets.

Comment on this clone: Antigen: not known. In the same sample, other DNA sequences code for this CDR3.

Of the isolated RNA, all was reverse transcribed, and so the sequenced material was expressed TCRB transcripts. Libraries were prepared by immunoSEQ multiplex PCR; TCRdb keeps only in-frame clonotypes and omits some of them. The table lists about 160,000 clones, 7.5% to 9.5% of them singletons. The length of the CDR3 is 15 residues. CDR1 and CDR2 (germline): LNHNV, YYDKDF (reference sequence). V was shortened by 3 bases and J by 2 bases, with 13 bases between the two germline ends. This receptor was identified in a woman between 18 and 29 years old with type 1 diabetes. Sequencing used central memory CD4+ T cells from blood. The chain employs TRBV15 and TRBJ1-1; D is unresolved. The CDR3 loop is CATSSRDGRNTEAFF. CDR3 in DNA: TGTGCCACCAGCAGCCGAGACGGGAGAAACACTGAAGCTTTCTTT.